This T cell receptor (beta chain) was identified in a study of cytomegalovirus exposure and HLA in healthy donors. Study as a whole: There were around 100 million unique TCR beta sequences, drawn from about 190 million T cells, in an earlier analysis. Ancestry clustering placed around four fifths of roughly 410 genotyped donors in the Caucasian-associated cluster. The study's early data release held tens of millions of unique TCRs from HLA-typed donors. The study, taken as a whole, reports: The study designated some 180 TCR beta chains cytomegalovirus-associated.

Use of 60 Vbeta and 13 Jbeta primers characterized the PCR. Assay used: immunoSEQ multiplex PCR; TCRdb lists only in-frame clones, some missing. This sample yields approximately 120,000 clones, of which approximately 80% are seen a single time; 2% to 3% belongs to the top ten. V was clipped by 5 bases and J by 5 bases, with 22 bases between them. Germline assignment: CDR1 SGDLS and CDR2 YYNGEE. This CDR3 comprises 17 residues. A remark on this clone: Its matching antigen is unknown.

This sequence originates from a female donor in good health and CMV-seronegative. The chain uses TRBV9 and TRBJ2-2; a weak D match, TRBD2 (6 bases). The sequenced sample was PBMCs. CDR3 DNA: TGTGCCAGCAGGGGAGGTCTCCCGGACTCTGGGACCGGGGAGCTGTTTTTT. This codes for CASRGGLPDSGTGELFF.